A single sample is the source of the 10 T cell receptor beta chains below, sequenced in a study of blood T cell repertoires in COVID-19. Data came from immunoSEQ multiplex PCR; TCRdb stores just in-frame clones and leaves some out. The data show under 20,000 clones, 90% to 95% seen once. Sequencing was done on a sample of peripheral blood. The origin of the receptors is a human donor in a cohort sampled during active COVID-19.

This CDR3 reads CASRLDGSSSYEQYF. The CDR3 bases are TGTGCCAGCAGGCTGGACGGGAGTTCCTCCTACGAGCAGTACTTC. The rearrangement uses TRBV6-5 and TRBJ2-7; TRBD2 might be the D (6 bases). The V and J ends lost 6 bases and 0 bases respectively, with 15 bases between them. Per the germline V gene, CDR1 is MNHEY and CDR2 is SVGAGI. The CDR3 has 15 residues.

V is TRBV18 and J is TRBJ2-6; a possible D gene is TRBD1 (5 bases). The CDR3 covers 15 residues. V was shortened by 3 bases and J by 2 bases, with 8 bases between the two germline ends. Germline V gene sequence: CDR1 KGHSH, CDR2 LQKENI. The CDR3 DNA reads as TGTGCCAGCTCACCCAGCAGGGCTGGGGCCAACGTCCTGACTTTC. Residues: CASSPSRAGANVLTF.

The chain employs TRBV5-4 and TRBJ2-3; TRBD2 agrees at 9 bases. Germline lookup yields CDR1 SGHNT and CDR2 YYREEE (reference sequence). V lost 6 bases, J lost 9 bases, and 11 bases stayed unmatched. The CDR3 runs 14 residues. This CDR3 is CASKSSGGTWTQYF. DNA of the CDR3: TGTGCCAGCAAATCCAGCGGGGGGACGTGGACGCAGTATTTT.

The chain links TRBV24-1 to TRBJ1-6; unclear D gene. Per the germline V gene, CDR1 is KGHDR and CDR2 is SFDVKD. V was shortened by 11 bases and J by 0 bases, with 19 bases between the two germline ends. The CDR3 contains 17 residues. The CDR3 DNA sequence: TGTGCCAAGCCAGGAGGCTTCCCGAGCTCCTATAATTCACCCCTCCACTTT. Protein sequence: CAKPGGFPSSYNSPLHF.

This clone was recorded only once. This rearrangement joins TRBV29-1 to TRBJ1-2; 8 bases agree with TRBD1. From germline, CDR1 is SQVTM and CDR2 ANQGSEA. The trim removed 5 bases at V and 5 bases at J, leaving 10 bases unmatched. The CDR3 is made up of 14 amino acids. DNA for the CDR3: TGCAGCGTTATAATGACAGGGGCCAGTTATGGCTACACCTTC. It specifies CSVIMTGASYGYTF.

This clone was recorded once. CDR3 loop: CASSLAEGRTEAFF. DNA of the CDR3: TGTGCCAGCAGCTTAGCGGAGGGGCGCACTGAAGCTTTCTTT. This chain uses TRBV7-9 with TRBJ1-1; tentative D call: TRBD1 (5 bases). CDR1 is SEHNR and CDR2 is FQNEAQ in the germline V gene (reference sequence). Deletions cut 0 bases from V and 4 bases from J, with 9 bases between. This CDR3 comprises 14 residues.

V usage is TRBV5-5 and J usage is TRBJ1-4; 9 nucleotides agree with TRBD1. V trimming: 5 bases; J trimming: 1 base; junction bases outside the gene matches: 12. CDR1 is SGHKS, CDR2 YYEKEE, per germline (reference sequence). The CDR3 is made up of 18 amino acids. This chain's CDR3 is CASSQSGTGTGTNEKLFF. The DNA of the CDR3 is TGTGCCAGCAGTCAATCCGGGACAGGGACAGGAACTAATGAAAAACTGTTTTTT.

J is TRBJ2-4 and V is TRBV6-5; 7 nucleotides match TRBD1. The V gene end was trimmed by 6 bases and the J gene end by 1 base; junction bases not matched to a gene: 9. The CDR3 is 16 amino acids. The germline gives CDR1 MNHEY, CDR2 SVGAGI. The CDR3: CASSYDVQGAKNIQYF. The CDR3 nucleotides read TGTGCCAGCAGCTACGACGTACAGGGGGCCAAAAACATTCAGTACTTC.

The chain links TRBV7-9 to TRBJ2-1; 8 bases match TRBD2. This CDR3 has 15 residues. The germline V gene encodes CDR1 SEHNR and CDR2 FQNEAQ (reference sequence). The ends lost 5 bases at V and 8 bases at J; junction bases unmatched: 11. The CDR3 loop reads CASSPSGTRSDEQFF. In nucleotides, the CDR3 is TGTGCCAGCAGCCCCTCCGGGACTAGGTCCGATGAGCAGTTCTTC.

As for this clone: Sequence at one end of the junction differs from germline and may be a read error. The V gene is TRBV10-1, the J gene TRBJ2-3; the D gene is possibly TRBD1 (6 bases). Per the germline V gene, CDR1 is WNHNN and CDR2 is SYGVQD (reference sequence). This CDR3 spans 16 amino acids. CDR3 sequence (DNA): TGCGCCAGCAGTGTACGGACAGTTCAGGGCACGGATACGCAGTATTTT. It translates to CASSVRTVQGTDTQYF.